This passage covers 18 T cell receptor beta chains from one sample sequenced in a study of regulatory T cells in long-lasting Graves disease. Specified time point: persistent/refractory GD, antithyroid drugs over 5 years with positive TRAb. There was RNA extracted from PBMCs, and the TCR library was made from it. Assembly of TCR beta libraries relied on iRepertoire HTBI primers together with Arm-PCR of CDR3 regions. MiXCR, run by TCRdb on the multiplex PCR reads, gives a single entry per CDR3 protein. The table shows roughly 500,000 distinct CDR3 sequences, with around a fifth occurring only once. Material: peripheral blood mononuclear cells (PBMCs), obtained when the disease was refractory, from a patient treated with antithyroid drugs. Receptors were obtained from a female donor with Graves disease.

There are many counts of this clonotype. This chain connects TRBV7-9 to TRBJ2-7; D unresolved. CDR1 is SEHNR, CDR2 FQNEAQ, per germline (reference sequence). V shed 1 base and J shed 0 bases, with 10 bases lying between them. CDR3 length: 15 amino acids. The CDR3: CASSLVPSLSYEQYF. CDR3 coding DNA: TGTGCCAGCAGCTTAGTCCCGTCCCTCTCCTACGAGCAGTACTTC.

This clonotype came up many times. The chain links TRBV28 to TRBJ2-4, with 16 bases aligning to TRBD2. V was pared by 5 bases and J by 9 bases, with 10 bases of the junction left unmatched. Looked up from germline, CDR1 is MDHEN and CDR2 is SYDVKM. This CDR3 is built from 17 residues. CDR3 DNA sequence: TGTGCCAGCAGTCCCCCCCCCGGGACTAGCGGGAGGGGCATTCAGTACTTC. Protein: CASSPPPGTSGRGIQYF. Variable domain in full (rest from reference TRBV28 and TRBJ2-4): DVKVTQSSRYLVKRTGEKVFLECVQDMDHENMFWYRQDPGLGLRLIYFSYDVKMKEKGDIPEGYSVSREKKERFSLILESASTNQTSMYLCASSPPPGTSGRGIQYFGAGTRLSVL.

This clonotype was seen repeatedly, ten times or more. The V and J genes are TRBV6-2 or TRBV6-3 and TRBJ2-7; 12 bases match TRBD2. J was trimmed by 2 bases and V by 5 bases; bases with no gene match: 7. The germline gives CDR1 MNHEY, CDR2 SVGEGT. The CDR3 length is 16 residues. In DNA, the CDR3 is TGTGCCAGCAGTCTACTGACTAGCGGGAGAACCTACGAGCAGTACTTC. Its protein is CASSLLTSGRTYEQYF.

As regards this clonotype: This clone may be a read error of a much larger clone one base away. The V and J genes are TRBV20-1 and TRBJ1-1, with D perhaps TRBD1 (6 bases). CDR3 length: 12 residues. Per the germline V gene, CDR1 is DFQATT and CDR2 is SNEGSKA (reference sequence). CDR3 in DNA: TGCGGTGCGGAGGGGGGGAACACTGAAGCTTTCTTT. Translation gives CGAEGGNTEAFF.

This clonotype was seen a few times. The chain employs TRBV5-1 and TRBJ1-4, with TRBD1 matching over 8 bases. CDR3 size: 17 residues. The ends lost 3 bases at V and 2 bases at J; junction bases unmatched: 9. Germline CDR1 and CDR2: SGHRS and YFSETQ. The CDR3: CASSSQTGGSTNEKLFF. The CDR3 DNA reads TGCGCCAGCAGCTCGCAAACAGGGGGAAGTACTAATGAAAAACTGTTTTTT.

The table lists this clonotype with a few counts. The rearrangement joins TRBV20-1 to TRBJ1-5; 8 bases align to TRBD1. Germline-derived CDR1 and CDR2 are DFQATT and SNEGSKA (reference sequence). CDR3 length equals 13 residues. Trimming took 5 bases from V and 5 from J; bases not matched to a gene: 5. CDR3 loop: CSAGTGLHQPQHF. CDR3 bases: TGCAGTGCTGGGACAGGCCTTCATCAGCCCCAGCATTTT.

The genes are TRBV19 and TRBJ1-1; D uncertain. Trimming left V 0 bases short and J 6 bases short, with 8 bases between. Germline values: CDR1 LNHDA, CDR2 SQIVND (reference sequence). CDR3 size: 13 residues. The CDR3 loop is CASSIDYPPEAFF. The CDR3 nucleotides are TGTGCCAGTAGTATAGATTATCCCCCTGAAGCTTTCTTT.

Many counts were recorded for this clonotype. This sequence joins TRBV7-9 and TRBJ2-7; TRBD1 matches at 7 bases. The CDR3 loop spans 14 amino acids. Losses at the gene ends were 4 bases for V and 5 bases for J; bases not matched to a gene: 8. Germline assignment: CDR1 SEHNR and CDR2 FQNEAQ (reference sequence). The CDR3 is CASSSTGNVNEQYF. CDR3 sequence (DNA): TGTGCCAGCAGCTCGACAGGGAATGTCAACGAGCAGTACTTC.

The sample holds a few counts of this clonotype. The V call is TRBV27, the J call TRBJ2-5; D perhaps matches TRBD2 (6 bases). Trimming left V 0 bases short and J 5 bases short, with 16 bases between. This CDR3 contains 16 residues. Germline CDR1 and CDR2: MNHEY and SMNVEV (reference sequence). As DNA, the CDR3 is TGTGCCAGCAGTTTATCATTAAGTCGCGGGGTCGAGACCCAGTACTTC. Amino acid sequence: CASSLSLSRGVETQYF.

This clonotype was counted a few times. The J gene is TRBJ2-7, the V gene TRBV6-5; D perhaps matches TRBD2 (5 bases). This CDR3 contains 16 residues. CDR1 is MNHEY and CDR2 is SVGAGI in the germline V gene. V lost 4 bases to trimming and J lost 2 bases, with 18 bases between them. CDR3 sequence reads: CASSFLPAVEPYEQYF. For the CDR3, the DNA is TGTGCCAGCAGTTTCTTACCAGCGGTGGAGCCCTACGAGCAGTACTTC.

CDR3 DNA: TGCAGTGCCCGAACTTTAACCGGGACAGGGAGGATTTTACAGTACTTC. Protein: CSARTLTGTGRILQYF. This sequence joins TRBV20-1 and TRBJ2-7; 9 positions match TRBD1. The V gene end was trimmed by 6 bases and the J gene end by 10 bases; junction bases not matched to a gene: 22. Germline loops: CDR1 DFQATT, CDR2 SNEGSKA (reference sequence). CDR3 length: 16 residues.

The chain employs TRBV5-1 and TRBJ2-1; 7 positions match TRBD2. The CDR3 spans 14 residues. The V gene end was trimmed by 2 bases and the J gene end by 6 bases; junction bases not matched to a gene: 5. Germline V gene data show CDR1 as SGHRS and CDR2 as YFSETQ. This CDR3 is CASSFAGVGNEQFF. The CDR3 DNA reads as TGCGCCAGCAGCTTTGCGGGAGTTGGCAATGAGCAGTTCTTC.

The rearrangement links TRBV29-1 to TRBJ2-7, with D possibly TRBD1 on 6 matching bases. V was clipped by 3 bases and J by 0 bases, with 15 bases between them. This CDR3 spans 15 amino acids. Germline V gene data show CDR1 as SQVTM and CDR2 as ANQGSEA. CDR3 nucleotide sequence: TGCAGCGTTGAGGGAAAGGGGGACCCCTCCTACGAGCAGTACTTC. The encoded protein is CSVEGKGDPSYEQYF.

The chain couples TRBV4-1 to TRBJ1-2; the match to TRBD1 covers 7 bases. The CDR3 runs 17 residues. The germline CDR1 and CDR2 sequences are MGHRA and YSYEKL. V lost 3 bases, J lost 6 bases, and 16 bases stayed unmatched. Written as DNA, the CDR3 is TGCGCCAGCAGCCAGGGGGCGGGACAGCTACTCTGGGATGGCTACACCTTC. This sequence encodes CASSQGAGQLLWDGYTF.

The chain is built from TRBV27 and TRBJ1-2; maybe TRBD1 (5 bases). CDR1 and CDR2 from the germline V gene are MNHEY and SMNVEV (reference sequence). V shed 5 bases and J shed 3 bases, with 10 bases lying between them. This CDR3 has 13 residues. CDR3 in amino acids: CASSPSGDYGYTF. The CDR3, as DNA: TGTGCCAGCAGTCCGTCGGGGGACTATGGCTACACCTTC.

Many counts were recorded for this clonotype. This sequence joins TRBV15 and TRBJ1-1; D is undetermined. The V gene's germline CDR1 is LNHNV and CDR2 YYDKDF (reference sequence). V gave up 1 base and J gave up 1 base, with 4 bases separating them. The CDR3 is 13 amino acids. The DNA of the CDR3 is TGTGCCACCAGCAGAGCCGCGAACACTGAAGCTTTCTTT. Translated, it gives CATSRAANTEAFF.

This clonotype was recorded at least ten times. The chain uses TRBV11-3 and TRBJ2-2; D perhaps matches TRBD2 (6 bases). The CDR3 contains 15 residues. Germline loops: CDR1 SGHNT, CDR2 YENEEA. V lost 4 bases, J lost 4 bases, and 13 bases lay in between. The CDR3 DNA sequence: TGTGCCAGCAGCTGGGCCGGGGGAGGCACCGGGGAGCTGTTTTTT. This translates into CASSWAGGGTGELFF.

This clonotype was recorded many times. The chain couples TRBV12-3 or TRBV12-4 to TRBJ1-1; D gene unclear. V lost 6 bases to trimming and J lost 10 bases, with 18 bases between them. CDR3 length: 13 amino acids. In DNA form, the CDR3 reads TGTGCCAGCAGCCAGGCGGCTAAGCTTGGAGCTTTCTTT. As protein: CASSQAAKLGAFF.